Below, 25 T cell receptor beta chains from the same sample are listed, as sequenced in a study of CD8+ T cells in alopecia areata. The authors extracted RNA and reverse transcribed it into cDNA as the sequencing template. Some clones are missing from TCRdb's copy, which holds only in-frame ones; the method was immunoSEQ multiplex PCR. Of more than 90,000 clones listed, about three fifths are singletons. Treatment: oral pan-JAK inhibitor, 5-10 mg twice daily. The sequenced sample was CD8+ T cells sorted from blood, obtained around week 55, from a patient treated with tofacitinib. Source of these receptors: a human donor with alopecia areata.

V and J are TRBV9 and TRBJ2-1; D uncertain. The CDR3 is made up of 11 amino acids. Germline V CDR1 and CDR2: SGDLS, YYNGEE. Trimming left V 5 bases short and J 5 bases short, with 5 bases between. CDR3 loop: CASSSNNEQFF. In nucleotides, the CDR3 is TGTGCCAGCAGTTCGAACAATGAGCAGTTCTTC.

J is TRBJ1-1 and V is TRBV27, with a weak D call TRBD1 (5 bases). Germline V gives CDR1 MNHEY, CDR2 SMNVEV (reference sequence). The CDR3 has 15 residues. Trimming shortened V by 2 bases and J by 0 bases, and 10 bases separated the two germline ends. The CDR3: CASSLNPGMNTEAFF. CDR3 sequence (DNA): TGTGCCAGCAGTTTAAATCCAGGGATGAACACTGAAGCTTTCTTT.

A single count supports this clone. The chain combines TRBV9 with TRBJ2-3, with a tentative D call TRBD1 (6 bases). Trimming stripped 5 bases from V and 6 bases from J, with 13 bases between. The germline CDR1 and CDR2 sequences are SGDLS and YYNGEE. The CDR3 loop spans 13 amino acids. Written as DNA, the CDR3 is TGTGCCAGCAGACCACAGGGTGAGGATACGCAGTATTTT. This translates into CASRPQGEDTQYF.

The V call is TRBV27, the J call TRBJ2-3, with D possibly called TRBD1 or TRBD2 (7 bases each). Germline lookup yields CDR1 MNHEY and CDR2 SMNVEV (reference sequence). V lost 11 bases and J 5 bases, leaving 38 bases between the germline ends. This CDR3 region has 20 residues. The CDR3 loop is CAAHPGCSLARGPIEDTQYF. As DNA, the CDR3 is TGTGCCGCCCACCCAGGGTGCTCACTAGCGAGGGGGCCTATAGAAGATACGCAGTATTTT.

The chain has TRBV29-1 and TRBJ1-1; D is undetermined. From germline, CDR1 is SQVTM and CDR2 ANQGSEA. There are 10 residues in the CDR3. Trimming took 4 bases from V and 1 from J, leaving 1 base between them. The CDR3: CSVGNTEAFF. Written as DNA, the CDR3 is TGCAGCGTTGGGAACACTGAAGCTTTCTTT.

This clone was counted between two and nine times. The gene calls are TRBV29-1 and TRBJ2-1; D not certain. This CDR3 region has 11 residues. Germline V gene data show CDR1 as SQVTM and CDR2 as ANQGSEA. V was cut by 4 bases and J by 5 bases, with 6 bases left in between. The CDR3 DNA reads as TGCAGCGTTGTCCGTAACAATGAGCAGTTCTTC. This gives the protein CSVVRNNEQFF.

In this sample, this clone turned up a few times. This chain uses TRBV2 with TRBJ2-5, with a tentative D call TRBD2 (5 bases). The ends were cut back, 2 bases at V and 4 bases at J, with 14 bases in the middle. This CDR3 is 15 amino acids long. Germline V gene sequence: CDR1 SNHLY, CDR2 FYNNEI. The CDR3 region is CASSELGDGVETQYF. The CDR3 DNA reads as TGTGCCAGCAGTGAACTGGGAGACGGAGTAGAGACCCAGTACTTC.

This CDR3 is CASNFPLDGGTDTQYF. DNA of the CDR3: TGCGCCAGCAATTTCCCCCTAGACGGCGGCACAGATACGCAGTATTTT. This rearrangement joins TRBV5-1 to TRBJ2-3; D is uncertain. The CDR3 has 16 residues. Germline V gene sequence: CDR1 SGHRS, CDR2 YFSETQ. The V end was cut by 6 bases, the J end by 1 base, with 18 bases between.

The J gene is TRBJ1-2, the V gene TRBV29-1; no definite D call. V shed 3 bases and J shed 7 bases, with 12 bases lying between them. Germline-derived CDR1 and CDR2 are SQVTM and ANQGSEA. This CDR3 has 12 amino acids. The DNA of the CDR3 is TGCAGCGTTGACAGGTTAGAGGGTGGCTACACCTTC. Amino acid sequence: CSVDRLEGGYTF.

The CDR3 region is CASSQGVAGGYNEQFF. The CDR3 DNA reads as TGCGCCAGCAGCCAGGGAGTAGCGGGGGGATACAATGAGCAGTTCTTC. The chain links TRBV4-1 to TRBJ2-1; TRBD2 agrees at 10 bases. There are 16 residues in the CDR3. The J segment lost 4 bases and the V segment lost 3 bases, leaving 6 bases of the junction unmatched. Germline CDR1 MGHRA, CDR2 YSYEKL.

For this clone: The sample carries other DNA sequences with the same CDR3. The chain links TRBV4-1 to TRBJ2-7; a possible D gene is TRBD1 (6 bases). The CDR3 length is 14 residues. The V gene lost 3 bases and the J gene lost 0 bases, with 9 bases spanning the gap. Germline CDR1 is MGHRA and CDR2 is YSYEKL. The DNA for the CDR3 is TGCGCCAGCAGCCAGACAGGCAGCTCCTACGAGCAGTACTTC. Translation gives CASSQTGSSYEQYF.

V is TRBV7-3 and J is TRBJ1-2, with 10 bases that match TRBD1. CDR3 length: 15 amino acids. J was trimmed by 8 bases and V by 5 bases; bases with no gene match: 11. Germline CDR1 reads SGHTA; CDR2 reads FQGTGA. The CDR3, as DNA: TGTGCCAGCAGCCCGGGACAGGGGTCAAGTTACGGCTACACCTTC. Amino acid sequence: CASSPGQGSSYGYTF.

V gene TRBV7-9 combines with J gene TRBJ2-2, with D unresolved. Per the germline V gene, CDR1 is SEHNR and CDR2 is FQNEAQ (reference sequence). V lost 1 base, J lost 3 bases, and 15 bases lay in between. This CDR3 has 17 residues. CDR3 region: CASSLGVRYRYTGELFF. The CDR3 DNA is TGTGCCAGCAGCTTAGGGGTTCGGTACCGTTACACCGGGGAGCTGTTTTTT.

This chain connects TRBV13 to TRBJ2-7, with D perhaps assigned TRBD1 or TRBD2 (5 bases each). Germline V lookup: CDR1 PRHDT, CDR2 FYEKMQ (reference sequence). Trimming removed 6 bases from V and 0 bases from J, with 12 bases in between. CDR3 length: 14 residues. The CDR3 region is CASRGTDSSYEQYF. In DNA form, the CDR3 reads TGTGCCAGCAGGGGGACCGACAGCTCCTACGAGCAGTACTTC.

This chain links TRBV5-6 with TRBJ2-7, with 8 bases lining up with TRBD2. V lost 5 bases and J lost 3; bases outside the gene matches: 7. Germline assignment: CDR1 SGHDT and CDR2 YYEEEE. The CDR3 runs to 14 residues. CDR3 in amino acids: CASRPAGVNYEQYF. The CDR3 region has the DNA TGTGCCAGCAGGCCAGCGGGGGTGAACTACGAGCAGTACTTC.

The chain carries TRBV2 and TRBJ1-6, with D possibly being TRBD1 (6 bases). V gave up 2 bases and J gave up 8 bases, with 13 bases separating them. Germline V gene lookup returns CDR1 SNHLY and CDR2 FYNNEI. This CDR3 contains 15 residues. The chain's CDR3 is CASSEWGGEDSPLHF. The CDR3 DNA sequence: TGTGCCAGCAGTGAATGGGGGGGCGAGGATTCACCCCTCCACTTT.

The chain uses TRBV6-7 and TRBJ2-7; D is ambiguous. TRBV6-7 qualifies as an ORF whose function is uncertain. CDR3 length: 13 amino acids. With 8 bases removed from V and 3 bases from J, the gap between germline ends came to 14 bases. As DNA, the CDR3 is TGTGCCAGCCACGTTACGGGTTTCTACGAGCAGTACTTC. Protein sequence: CASHVTGFYEQYF.

The sample holds a few counts of this clone. The J gene is TRBJ1-3, the V gene TRBV13; tentative D call: TRBD1 (5 bases). Germline assignment: CDR1 PRHDT and CDR2 FYEKMQ (reference sequence). The CDR3 loop spans 15 amino acids. The V end lost 5 bases, the J end lost 0 bases, and 11 bases lay between the germline ends. CDR3 nucleotides: TGTGCCAGCAGCCCGGGACTGAGCTCTGGAAACACCATATATTTT. Translating gives CASSPGLSSGNTIYF.

The chain uses TRBV2 and TRBJ2-7; tentatively, D is TRBD1 (6 bases). Trimming took 6 bases from V and 3 from J, leaving 24 bases between them. The germline CDR1 and CDR2 sequences are SNHLY and FYNNEI. The CDR3 contains 17 residues. CDR3 protein: CASSTTRGRGESYEQYF. CDR3 in DNA: TGTGCCAGCAGCACGACCCGGGGCAGGGGCGAAAGCTACGAGCAGTACTTC.

This chain connects TRBV27 to TRBJ2-1; D gene ambiguous. This CDR3 is built from 17 residues. V lost 7 bases, J lost 1 base, and 20 bases lay in between. Germline V gives CDR1 MNHEY, CDR2 SMNVEV (reference sequence). CDR3 sequence: CASTPGHEPASYNEQFF. The DNA of the CDR3 is TGTGCCAGCACCCCTGGTCACGAGCCGGCATCCTACAATGAGCAGTTCTTC.

J is TRBJ2-6 and V is TRBV5-1; no reliable D call. Germline CDR1 is SGHRS and CDR2 is YFSETQ. The CDR3 runs to 16 residues. The V gene lost 0 bases and the J gene lost 0 bases, with 7 bases spanning the gap. The CDR3 DNA follows: TGCGCCAGCAGCTTGGCCAGGAGCTCTGGGGCCAACGTCCTGACTTTC. This codes for CASSLARSSGANVLTF.

This clone was seen a few times. As DNA, the CDR3 is TGTGCCATCACTCCCGTGAACAGGACCCCCAACTATGGCTACACCTTC. Amino acid sequence: CAITPVNRTPNYGYTF. V and J are TRBV10-3 and TRBJ1-2, with D possibly matching TRBD1 (5 bases). CDR3 length: 16 amino acids. Trimming left V 7 bases short and J 2 bases short, with 20 bases between. Per germline, CDR1 ENHRY and CDR2 SYGVKD.

The J gene is TRBJ2-7, the V gene TRBV2, with 7 bases matching TRBD1. Germline V gene data show CDR1 as SNHLY and CDR2 as FYNNEI. The CDR3 sequence is 14 residues long. J lost 5 bases, V lost 3 bases, and 7 bases had no gene match. DNA of the CDR3: TGTGCCAGCAGTGATGACAGGGTTCTCAACGAGCAGTACTTC. This gives the protein CASSDDRVLNEQYF.

The chain joins TRBV30 to TRBJ2-2, with D perhaps matching TRBD2 (6 bases). Germline V lookup: CDR1 GTSNPN, CDR2 SVGIG (reference sequence). Between the trimmed V and J ends, which lost 2 bases and 0 bases, there was a span of 19 bases. This CDR3 comprises 18 residues. This chain's CDR3 is CAWSPSEGYSANTGELFF. The CDR3 bases are TGTGCCTGGAGTCCGTCGGAGGGCTACAGCGCGAACACCGGGGAGCTGTTTTTT.

J is TRBJ2-2 and V is TRBV10-2; D is ambiguous. Trimming left V 6 bases short and J 5 bases short, with 13 bases between. Germline loops: CDR1 WSHSY, CDR2 SAAADI. The CDR3 has 14 residues. The CDR3 DNA follows: TGCGCCAGCAGAGCCTCTGTCGGGACCGGGGAGCTGTTTTTT. Its translation: CASRASVGTGELFF.